A selection of T cell receptor beta chains follows, all from one sample in a study of blood T cell repertoires in COVID-19. TCRdb's copy holds only in-frame clones and misses some; the assay was immunoSEQ multiplex PCR. Here the sample spans roughly 300,000 clones, approximately 81% being singletons. The sample taken for sequencing was PBMCs or T cells enriched from blood (not recorded which). These receptors were obtained from a woman aged 45-60 years who had recovered from COVID-19. Both conserved end residues are part of each CDR3. A D gene is named only where the DNA matches it firmly. Rows may omit the clone size; those that give it use once, few, many or a size class.

TRBV7-6	TRBD2	TRBJ2-5	NA	CASSQRTSGSLGTQYF	TGTGCCAGCAGCCAAAGGACTAGCGGGAGTTTGGGGACCCAGTACTTC
TRBV4-1	TRBD2	TRBJ2-1	NA	CASSQAGLALSSYNEQFF	TGCGCCAGCAGCCAGGCCGGACTAGCGTTGAGCTCCTACAATGAGCAGTTCTTC
TRBV6-4	TRBD2	TRBJ2-5	once	CASSATSGSALGTQYF	TGTGCCAGCAGTGCCACTAGCGGATCTGCTTTAGGGACCCAGTACTTC
TRBV11-2	TRBD1	TRBJ1-1	few	CASSLEGTGQAFF	TGTGCCAGCAGCTTAGAGGGGACAGGGCAAGCTTTCTTT
TRBV5-4	NA	TRBJ2-2	NA	CASSLGANTGELFF	TGTGCCAGCAGCTTGGGCGCGAACACCGGGGAGCTGTTTTTT
TRBV27	NA	TRBJ1-4	NA	CASSLLGATNEKLFF	TGTGCCAGCAGTTTATTAGGGGCGACTAATGAAAAACTGTTTTTT
TRBV18	TRBD2	TRBJ2-2	NA	CASSLGLGNTGELFF	TGTGCCAGCTCCCTCGGACTAGGGAACACCGGGGAGCTGTTTTTT
TRBV5-1	TRBD2	TRBJ2-7	NA	CASSLGLADYEQYF	TGCGCCAGCAGCTTGGGACTAGCGGATTACGAGCAGTACTTC
TRBV29-1	TRBD1	TRBJ1-2	NA	CSVARGNYGYTF	TGCAGCGTTGCCAGGGGGAACTATGGCTACACCTTC
TRBV15	NA	TRBJ1-1	NA	CATSRQRSTEAFF	TGTGCCACCAGCAGGCAGAGGAGCACTGAAGCTTTCTTT
TRBV27	NA	TRBJ1-5	NA	CASSPNRRYNQPQHF	TGTGCCAGCAGTCCAAACAGGCGGTACAATCAGCCCCAGCATTTT
TRBV6-5	TRBD2	TRBJ2-7	NA	CASSPVTSGDYEQYF	TGTGCCAGCAGTCCAGTGACTAGCGGGGATTACGAGCAGTACTTC
TRBV21-1	NA	TRBJ1-1	few	CASSNQGVGVPVEENTEAFF	TGTGCCAGCAGCAATCAGGGTGTTGGCGTCCCGGTTGAGGAGAACACTGAAGCTTTCTTT
TRBV21-1	NA	TRBJ1-2	NA	CASSKVGDRDYGYTF	TGTGCCAGCAGCAAAGTAGGTGACAGGGACTATGGCTACACCTTC
TRBV3-1/TRBV3-2	TRBD1	TRBJ1-1	NA	CASSTRTGGSEAFF	TGTGCCAGCAGCACTCGGACAGGGGGCTCTGAAGCTTTCTTT
TRBV6-5	NA	TRBJ1-2	NA	CASSNGQYYGYTF	TGTGCCAGCAGTAACGGACAGTACTATGGCTACACCTTC
TRBV20-1	TRBD2	TRBJ2-3	NA	CSASPASGTTDTQYF	TGCAGTGCTAGTCCGGCTAGCGGGACCACAGATACGCAGTATTTT
TRBV5-6	TRBD2	TRBJ2-1	NA	CASSGVAGAHNEQFF	TGTGCCAGCAGCGGGGTGGCGGGAGCTCACAATGAGCAGTTCTTC
TRBV5-6	TRBD1	TRBJ1-6	NA	CASSPGQGTSNSPLHF	TGTGCCAGCAGCCCAGGACAGGGAACGTCCAATTCACCCCTCCACTTT
TRBV6-5	NA	TRBJ1-6	once	CASRVSYNSPLHF	TGTGCCTCCCGGGTTTCCTATAATTCACCCCTCCACTTT
TRBV12-3/TRBV12-4	TRBD1	TRBJ2-3	once	CASSQGDTDTQYF	TGTGCCAGCAGTCAGGGGGACACAGATACGCAGTATTTT
TRBV28	NA	TRBJ1-1	NA	CASSLFQGIEAFF	TGTGCCAGCAGTTTATTTCAGGGAATTGAAGCTTTCTTT
TRBV18	NA	TRBJ1-4	NA	CASSPDSEKLFF	TGTGCCAGCTCACCAGACTCTGAAAAACTGTTTTTT
TRBV12-3/TRBV12-4	NA	TRBJ1-2	once	CASSERGYGYTF	TGTGCCAGCAGCGAACGCGGGTATGGCTACACCTTC
TRBV7-2	NA	TRBJ1-5	NA	CASSFDNGGQPQHF	TGTGCCAGCAGCTTCGACAACGGGGGTCAGCCCCAGCATTTT
TRBV6-5	TRBD1	TRBJ2-7	NA	CASRLQGAAYEQYF	TGTGCCAGCAGACTACAGGGGGCAGCCTACGAGCAGTACTTC
TRBV28	NA	TRBJ2-1	NA	CASLGANNEQFF	TGTGCCAGTCTCGGAGCTAACAATGAGCAGTTCTTC
TRBV5-1	NA	TRBJ1-3	few	CASSPTGYSGNTIYF	TGCGCCAGCAGTCCGACAGGCTACTCTGGAAACACCATATATTTT
TRBV10-2	NA	TRBJ1-5	NA	CASSEGAGNQPQHF	TGCGCCAGCAGTGAGGGGGCAGGCAATCAGCCCCAGCATTTT
TRBV19	TRBD1	TRBJ1-5	NA	CASSMGQYNQPQHF	TGTGCCAGTAGTATGGGACAGTACAATCAGCCCCAGCATTTT
TRBV30	NA	TRBJ1-6	once	CAWSATGRSPLHF	TGTGCCTGGAGTGCAACAGGTAGATCACCCCTCCACTTT
TRBV6-5	TRBD1	TRBJ2-4	NA	CASSPTGGRNIQYF	TGTGCCAGCAGCCCGACAGGGGGTCGAAACATTCAGTACTTC
TRBV2	NA	TRBJ1-3	once	CASSVQLFSGNTIYF	TGTGCCAGCAGTGTACAGCTCTTCTCTGGAAACACCATATATTTT
TRBV5-6	NA	TRBJ1-2	NA	CASSYGRTTAHGYTF	TGTGCCAGCAGCTATGGGAGGACTACCGCCCATGGCTACACCTTC
TRBV7-2	TRBD1	TRBJ2-2	NA	CASSLTGQYTGELFF	TGTGCCAGCAGCTTAACGGGACAGTACACCGGGGAGCTGTTTTTT
TRBV4-1	TRBD2	TRBJ2-5	NA	CASSQDKGLAGGPEETQYF	TGCGCCAGCAGCCAAGATAAGGGACTAGCGGGAGGGCCGGAAGAGACCCAGTACTTC
TRBV30	TRBD1	TRBJ1-1	once	CAWSVLGVLGQGFGTEAFF	TGTGCCTGGAGTGTACTAGGGGTTCTGGGACAGGGTTTTGGCACTGAAGCTTTCTTT
TRBV5-6	NA	TRBJ1-5	once	CASSFLHGTNSNQPQHF	TGTGCCAGCAGCTTTCTACACGGGACAAATAGCAATCAGCCCCAGCATTTT